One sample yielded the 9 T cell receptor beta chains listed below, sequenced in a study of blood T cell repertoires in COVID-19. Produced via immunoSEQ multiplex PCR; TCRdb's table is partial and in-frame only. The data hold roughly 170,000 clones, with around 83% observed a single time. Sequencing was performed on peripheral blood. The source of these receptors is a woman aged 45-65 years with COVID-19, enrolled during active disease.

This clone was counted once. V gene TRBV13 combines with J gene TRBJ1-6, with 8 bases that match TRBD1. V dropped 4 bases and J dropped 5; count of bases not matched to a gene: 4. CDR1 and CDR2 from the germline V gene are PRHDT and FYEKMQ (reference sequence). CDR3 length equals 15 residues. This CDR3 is CASSSDRANNSPLHF. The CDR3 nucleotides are TGTGCCAGCAGCTCGGACAGGGCTAATAATTCACCCCTCCACTTT.

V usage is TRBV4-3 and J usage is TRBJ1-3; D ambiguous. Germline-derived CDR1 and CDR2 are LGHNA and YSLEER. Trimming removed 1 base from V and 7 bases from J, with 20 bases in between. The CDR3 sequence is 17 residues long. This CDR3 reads CASSQGAGMVEWNTIYF. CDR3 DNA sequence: TGCGCCAGCAGCCAAGGGGCAGGAATGGTCGAGTGGAACACCATATATTTT.

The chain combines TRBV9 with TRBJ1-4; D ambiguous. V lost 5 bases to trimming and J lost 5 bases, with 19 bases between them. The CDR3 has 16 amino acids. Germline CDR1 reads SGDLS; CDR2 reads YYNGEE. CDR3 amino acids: CASSAGRNLRNEKLFF. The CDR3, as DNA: TGTGCCAGCAGTGCCGGCAGGAACCTAAGGAATGAAAAACTGTTTTTT.

CDR3 region: CASSRQSQAAYEQYF. As DNA, the CDR3 is TGTGCCAGCTCCCGGCAGTCGCAGGCCGCCTACGAGCAGTACTTC. The V call is TRBV27, the J call TRBJ2-7; no clear D. V was shortened by 8 bases and J by 2 bases, with 19 bases between the two germline ends. This CDR3 has 15 amino acids. The germline V gene has CDR1 MNHEY and CDR2 SMNVEV (reference sequence).

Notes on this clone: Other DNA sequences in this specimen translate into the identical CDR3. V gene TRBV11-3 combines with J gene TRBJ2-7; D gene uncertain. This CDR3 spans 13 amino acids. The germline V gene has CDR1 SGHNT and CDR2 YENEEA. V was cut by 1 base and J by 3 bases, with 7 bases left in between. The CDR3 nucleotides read TGTGCCAGCAGCTTAGGTCAGGACTACGAGCAGTACTTC. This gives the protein CASSLGQDYEQYF.

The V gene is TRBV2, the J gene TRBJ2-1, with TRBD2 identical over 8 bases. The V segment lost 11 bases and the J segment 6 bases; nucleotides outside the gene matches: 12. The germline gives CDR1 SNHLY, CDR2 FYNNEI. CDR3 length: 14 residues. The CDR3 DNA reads TGTGCCCGGGGTGTGGCGGGGGGTGTCAATGAGCAGTTCTTC. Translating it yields CARGVAGGVNEQFF.

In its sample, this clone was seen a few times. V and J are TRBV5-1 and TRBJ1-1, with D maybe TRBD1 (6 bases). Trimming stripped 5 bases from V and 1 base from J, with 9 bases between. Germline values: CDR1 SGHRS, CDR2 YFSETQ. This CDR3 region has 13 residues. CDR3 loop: CASRKGQNTEAFF. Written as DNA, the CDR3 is TGCGCCAGCAGAAAGGGACAGAACACTGAAGCTTTCTTT.

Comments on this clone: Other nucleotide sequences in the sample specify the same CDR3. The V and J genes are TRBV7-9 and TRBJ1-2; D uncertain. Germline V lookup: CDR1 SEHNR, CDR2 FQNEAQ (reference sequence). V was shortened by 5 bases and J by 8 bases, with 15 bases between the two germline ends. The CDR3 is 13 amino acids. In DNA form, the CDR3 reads TGTGCCAGCAGCCTCGGTGAATTGAGGGGCTACACCTTC. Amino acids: CASSLGELRGYTF.

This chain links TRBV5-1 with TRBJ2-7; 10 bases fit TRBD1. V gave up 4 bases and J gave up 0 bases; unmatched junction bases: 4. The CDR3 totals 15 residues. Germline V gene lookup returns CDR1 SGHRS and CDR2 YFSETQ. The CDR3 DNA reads TGCGCCAGCAGCGCAGGGACAGGGGTCTCCTACGAGCAGTACTTC. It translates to CASSAGTGVSYEQYF.